Below, 20 T cell receptor beta chains from the same sample are listed, as sequenced in a study of a mutant IDH1 vaccine in newly diagnosed glioma. Profiled with immunoSEQ multiplex PCR; TCRdb holds only in-frame clones, not every one. The data contain 120,000 or so clones, about 82% of them seen just once; the ten biggest clones take up 5.5%. No antigens are known for them. This sample's time point: week 11, during vaccination. Mutant IDH1 20-mer peptide, at 300 ug, made up each vaccine dose, with topical imiquimod. The material sequenced was PBMCs, taken from a glioma patient whose treatment included an IDH1 peptide vaccine. Receptors originate from a man in his forties with glioma.

This clone was seen only a few times. This chain connects TRBV9 to TRBJ2-1, with D maybe TRBD2 (5 bases). The CDR3 extends over 12 amino acids. CDR1 and CDR2 (germline): SGDLS, YYNGEE. V was clipped by 3 bases and J by 9 bases, with 10 bases between them. In nucleotides, the CDR3 is TGTGCCAGCAGCGGATTTCGGGGTGAGCAGTTCTTC. It specifies CASSGFRGEQFF.

The gene calls are TRBV29-1 and TRBJ2-1; 8 nucleotides match TRBD1. The trim removed 4 bases at V and 7 bases at J, leaving 6 bases unmatched. The CDR3 length is 13 residues. The germline CDR1 and CDR2 sequences are SQVTM and ANQGSEA. The CDR3 spells CSVGMRQGNEQFF. As DNA, the CDR3 is TGCAGCGTTGGGATGAGACAGGGGAATGAGCAGTTCTTC.

The chain combines TRBV5-1 with TRBJ2-2; 9 bases agree with TRBD2. The trim removed 0 bases at V and 7 bases at J, leaving 7 bases unmatched. The CDR3 runs to 16 residues. CDR1 is SGHRS, CDR2 YFSETQ, per germline. Here the CDR3 DNA reads TGCGCCAGCAGCTTGGACGCGGGAGGGCCTGGCGGGGAGCTGTTTTTT. Its translation: CASSLDAGGPGGELFF.

The chain couples TRBV6-6 to TRBJ2-7; D remains ambiguous. The germline gives CDR1 MNHNY, CDR2 SVGAGI (reference sequence). Trimming stripped 5 bases from V and 3 bases from J, with 8 bases between. The CDR3 is made up of 12 amino acids. This CDR3 is CASSLRFYEQYF. CDR3 nucleotide sequence: TGTGCCAGCAGTCTCCGATTCTACGAGCAGTACTTC.

By frequency in the sample, this clone is medium-sized. The rearrangement uses TRBV15 and TRBJ2-5; 13 nucleotides line up with TRBD2. J gave up 0 bases and V 8 bases, and 6 bases lay outside the gene matches. Germline CDR1 and CDR2: LNHNV and YYDKDF (reference sequence). CDR3 size: 16 residues. The CDR3 DNA reads TGTGCCACCCAACTAGCGGGAGGGCCGTACCAAGAGACCCAGTACTTC. Amino acid sequence: CATQLAGGPYQETQYF. Full variable domain (outside the CDR3, taken from reference TRBV15 and TRBJ2-5): DAMVIQNPRYQVTQFGKPVTLSCSQTLNHNVMYWYQQKSSQAPKLLFHYYDKDFNNEADTPDNFQSRRPNTSFCFLDIRSPGLGDTAMYLCATQLAGGPYQETQYFGPGTRLLVL.

The gene calls are TRBV14 and TRBJ2-1; D is undetermined. Trimming shortened V by 0 bases and J by 6 bases, and 9 bases separated the two germline ends. Per germline, CDR1 SGHDN and CDR2 FVKESK. The CDR3 covers 14 residues. The CDR3 DNA is TGTGCCAGCAGCCAAGATTTTCGGACCAATGAGCAGTTCTTC. This codes for CASSQDFRTNEQFF. Looking up the rest from reference TRBV14 and TRBJ2-1 gives the full variable domain: EAGVTQFPSHSVIEKGQTVTLRCDPISGHDNLYWYRRVMGKEIKFLLHFVKESKQDESGMPNNRFLAERTGGTYSTLKVQPAELEDSGVYFCASSQDFRTNEQFFGPGTRLTVL.

V is TRBV25-1 and J is TRBJ2-5; D possibly uses TRBD1 or TRBD2 (5 bases each). The CDR3 is 13 amino acids. V lost 8 bases and J lost 7, with 17 bases in between. Germline V gene lookup returns CDR1 MGHDK and CDR2 SYGVNS. CDR3 nucleotide sequence: TGTGCCAGCGAGGGACGGGCAGATAGGACCCAGTACTTC. Its protein is CASEGRADRTQYF.

V is TRBV19 and J is TRBJ2-5, with TRBD1 matching 9 bases. V shed 5 bases and J 5 bases; nucleotides not matched to a gene: 6. The germline CDR1 and CDR2 sequences are LNHDA and SQIVND (reference sequence). The CDR3 length is 14 residues. This CDR3 reads CASSEQGALETQYF. CDR3 DNA: TGTGCCAGTAGTGAACAGGGGGCTTTGGAGACCCAGTACTTC.

The chain has TRBV19 and TRBJ1-2, with a weak D call TRBD1 (6 bases). Germline V gene data show CDR1 as LNHDA and CDR2 as SQIVND (reference sequence). The CDR3 runs to 14 residues. Trimming shortened V by 1 base and J by 7 bases, and 13 bases separated the two germline ends. As DNA, the CDR3 is TGTGCCAGTAGTATAGGGGAAAACAGGGCTGGCTACACCTTC. This gives the protein CASSIGENRAGYTF.

The chain combines TRBV30 with TRBJ1-1; D gene uncertain. CDR1 and CDR2 from the germline V gene are GTSNPN and SVGIG (reference sequence). The CDR3 loop spans 12 amino acids. V was cut by 0 bases and J by 4 bases, with 6 bases left in between. The CDR3: CAWSVEGTEAFF. Here the CDR3 DNA reads TGTGCCTGGAGTGTAGAGGGCACTGAAGCTTTCTTT. The variable domain in full, completed from reference TRBV30 and TRBJ1-1, reads SQTIHQWPATLVQPVGSPLSLECTVEGTSNPNLYWYRQAAGRGLQLLFYSVGIGQISSEVPQNLSASRPQDRQFILSSKKLLLSDSGFYLCAWSVEGTEAFFGQGTRLTVV.

This sequence joins TRBV5-1 and TRBJ2-5, with TRBD2 matching 13 bases. CDR3 length: 17 amino acids. V was pared by 3 bases and J by 5 bases, with 10 bases of the junction left unmatched. Germline values: CDR1 SGHRS, CDR2 YFSETQ. CDR3 sequence (DNA): TGCGCCAGCAGCTCCTCGTTGGGACTAGCGGGAAGTGAGACCCAGTACTTC. It is translated as CASSSSLGLAGSETQYF.

This clone was counted only a few times. V gene TRBV19 combines with J gene TRBJ2-7, with 7 bases lining up with TRBD1. Looked up from germline, CDR1 is LNHDA and CDR2 is SQIVND (reference sequence). V trimming: 5 bases; J trimming: 2 bases; junction bases outside the gene matches: 3. CDR3 length: 13 residues. For the CDR3, the DNA is TGTGCCAGTAGTGGGGACAGAACCTACGAGCAGTACTTC. Amino acids: CASSGDRTYEQYF.

This clone was detected a few times. The J gene is TRBJ1-1, the V gene TRBV30; the D is unclear. Germline CDR1 reads GTSNPN; CDR2 reads SVGIG (reference sequence). The V and J ends lost 0 bases and 1 base respectively, with 15 bases between them. The CDR3 has 16 amino acids. CDR3 amino acids: CAWSVRRRGPNTEAFF. CDR3 nucleotides: TGTGCCTGGAGTGTACGGAGGAGAGGACCGAACACTGAAGCTTTCTTT.

The rearrangement joins TRBV5-6 to TRBJ1-2; 9 bases fit TRBD1. V shed 1 base, J shed 1 base, and the junction held 2 bases outside the gene matches. The CDR3 runs 15 residues. The germline V gene encodes CDR1 SGHDT and CDR2 YYEEEE. The CDR3 spells CASSLPGQGNYGYTF. The CDR3 bases are TGTGCCAGCAGCTTGCCGGGACAGGGTAACTATGGCTACACCTTC. Using reference TRBV5-6 and TRBJ1-2 for the parts outside the CDR3, the full variable domain is DAGVTQSPTHLIKTRGQQVTLRCSPKSGHDTVSWYQQALGQGPQFIFQYYEEEERQRGNFPDRFSGHQFPNYSSELNVNALLLGDSALYLCASSLPGQGNYGYTFGSGTRLTVV.

For the CDR3, the DNA is TGCAGCGATGGGGGAAGGTTGGCTTTCTTT. Translating gives CSDGGRLAFF. The V and J genes are TRBV29-1 and TRBJ1-1, with D tentatively TRBD1 (5 bases). The CDR3 sequence is 10 residues long. V was shortened by 7 bases and J by 11 bases, with 14 bases between the two germline ends. Germline CDR1 reads SQVTM; CDR2 reads ANQGSEA.

The chain employs TRBV7-6 and TRBJ1-2, with D hard to call. CDR3 length equals 14 residues. CDR1 is SGHVS, CDR2 FNYEAQ, per germline. V was pared by 3 bases and J by 3 bases, with 11 bases between. The CDR3 sequence: CASSFTLAYYGYTF. DNA for the CDR3: TGTGCCAGCAGCTTTACCCTAGCTTACTATGGCTACACCTTC.

V gene TRBV7-9 combines with J gene TRBJ2-7, with D possibly being TRBD1 (5 bases). From germline, CDR1 is SEHNR and CDR2 FQNEAQ (reference sequence). V lost 6 bases, J lost 5 bases, and 17 bases lay in between. The CDR3 has 14 amino acids. The DNA of the CDR3 is TGTGCCAGCAGTCTAATGTCAGGGCCCCACGAGCAGTACTTC. It is translated as CASSLMSGPHEQYF. The full variable domain, completed using reference TRBV7-9 and TRBJ2-7, is DTGVSQNPRHKITKRGQNVTFRCDPISEHNRLYWYRQTLGQGPEFLTYFQNEAQLEKSRLLSDRFSAERPKGSFSTLEIQRTEQGDSAMYLCASSLMSGPHEQYFGPGTRLTVT.

V and J are TRBV6-5 and TRBJ2-3; a weak D match, TRBD1 (6 bases). The CDR3 runs to 15 residues. Per the germline V gene, CDR1 is MNHEY and CDR2 is SVGAGI. Trimming took 7 bases from V and 5 from J, leaving 19 bases between them. The CDR3 loop is CASTTLGGSGDTQYF. The CDR3 bases are TGTGCCAGCACCACCCTTGGGGGCTCGGGAGATACGCAGTATTTT.

DNA for the CDR3: TGTGCCAGCAGTGAATCCAGGGGCGGCTTATCTGGGGCCAACGTCCTGACTTTC. The encoded protein is CASSESRGGLSGANVLTF. This chain joins TRBV25-1 and TRBJ2-6; a weak D match, TRBD1 (6 bases). V lost 1 base and J 1 base, leaving 14 bases between the germline ends. This CDR3 contains 18 residues. The germline V gene has CDR1 MGHDK and CDR2 SYGVNS.

This clone was observed a few times. The gene calls are TRBV28 and TRBJ2-5; 9 bases are a match to TRBD2. The CDR3 length is 16 residues. Germline assignment: CDR1 MDHEN and CDR2 SYDVKM. V was clipped by 2 bases and J by 5 bases; unmatched bases: 9. The CDR3 reads CASSLGLAGYGETQYF. CDR3 bases: TGTGCCAGCAGTTTAGGGCTAGCGGGGTACGGGGAGACCCAGTACTTC.